The 22 T cell receptor beta chains listed next were all sequenced from one sample in a study of blood T cell repertoires in COVID-19. Method: immunoSEQ multiplex PCR; TCRdb's copy keeps in-frame clones and lacks some. The sample lists 150,000 or so clones, 70% to 90% seen once, with approximately 10% in the top ten. Specimen: peripheral blood. The receptor source for this set is a human donor in a cohort sampled during active COVID-19.

The chain recombines TRBV6-2 or TRBV6-3 with TRBJ2-1; 9 nucleotides line up with TRBD2. This CDR3 contains 13 residues. In germline, CDR1 is MNHEY, CDR2 SVGEGT. Trimming cost V 5 bases and J 10 bases; bases outside gene matches: 6. The CDR3 reads CASSAGGRREQFF. CDR3 DNA: TGTGCCAGCAGTGCGGGGGGGAGACGGGAGCAGTTCTTC.

The chain has TRBV6-1 and TRBJ2-3; D call uncertain. The germline CDR1 and CDR2 sequences are MNHNS and SASEGT. The ends were cut back, 0 bases at V and 4 bases at J, with 5 bases in the middle. This CDR3 comprises 13 residues. DNA for the CDR3: TGTGCCAGCAGTGAAGCTCGTTCAGATACGCAGTATTTT. Its translation is CASSEARSDTQYF.

The chain couples TRBV7-2 to TRBJ2-1; D is possibly TRBD2 (5 bases). Between the trimmed V and J ends, which lost 3 bases and 8 bases, there was a span of 14 bases. The CDR3 has 14 residues. The germline gives CDR1 SGHTA, CDR2 FQGNSA. The CDR3 is CASSLATRSDEQFF. The CDR3 DNA is TGTGCCAGCAGCTTGGCAACTAGGTCCGATGAGCAGTTCTTC.

The chain links TRBV5-4 to TRBJ2-5; 7 bases line up with TRBD1. Germline lookup yields CDR1 SGHNT and CDR2 YYREEE (reference sequence). V shed 4 bases, J shed 0 bases, and the junction held 3 bases outside the gene matches. CDR3 size: 14 residues. The CDR3 DNA sequence: TGTGCCAGCAGCGTGGGACAGTACCAAGAGACCCAGTACTTC. This translates into CASSVGQYQETQYF.

The chain couples TRBV10-3 to TRBJ2-6; 9 positions agree with TRBD1. Per germline, CDR1 ENHRY and CDR2 SYGVKD. V shed 5 bases, J shed 1 base, and the junction held 6 bases outside the gene matches. The CDR3 sequence is 17 residues long. For the CDR3, the DNA is TGTGCCATCAGTTCCGGGACAGGGATGTCTGGGGCCAACGTCCTGACTTTC. Its protein is CAISSGTGMSGANVLTF.

This sequence joins TRBV18 and TRBJ2-1, with 9 bases matching TRBD1. Germline V gene sequence: CDR1 KGHSH, CDR2 LQKENI. The J segment lost 6 bases and the V segment lost 3 bases, leaving 15 bases of the junction unmatched. This CDR3 spans 18 amino acids. DNA for the CDR3: TGTGCCAGCTCACCGAGTTTGGGGGACAGGGTGCACACCAATGAGCAGTTCTTC. Translated, it gives CASSPSLGDRVHTNEQFF.

This clone occurred a few times. CDR3 region: CASSLQVLSYEQYF. Written as DNA, the CDR3 is TGTGCCAGCAGTTTGCAGGTTCTCTCCTACGAGCAGTACTTC. This chain links TRBV27 with TRBJ2-7, with D unclear. V lost 3 bases to trimming and J lost 0 bases, with 9 bases between them. The CDR3 runs 14 residues. Germline loops: CDR1 MNHEY, CDR2 SMNVEV (reference sequence).

The chain employs TRBV28 and TRBJ2-4, with D perhaps matching TRBD2 (6 bases). The CDR3 runs to 15 residues. The germline V gene encodes CDR1 MDHEN and CDR2 SYDVKM. V lost 2 bases to trimming and J lost 1 base, with 9 bases between them. Written as DNA, the CDR3 is TGTGCCAGCAGTTTAGTCGGGAGTGCCAAAAACATTCAGTACTTC. This encodes CASSLVGSAKNIQYF.

This clone was counted between two and nine times. V is TRBV28 and J is TRBJ2-4; possible D gene TRBD1, 5 bases. The CDR3 consists of 15 residues. The V end lost 7 bases, the J end lost 2 bases, and 15 bases lay between the germline ends. CDR1 MDHEN and CDR2 SYDVKM come from the germline V gene. The CDR3 region has the DNA TGTGCCAGCACCCCGTCTCAGGGCTCCAAAAACATTCAGTACTTC. Its protein is CASTPSQGSKNIQYF. Using reference TRBV28 and TRBJ2-4 for the parts outside the CDR3, the full variable domain is DVKVTQSSRYLVKRTGEKVFLECVQDMDHENMFWYRQDPGLGLRLIYFSYDVKMKEKGDIPEGYSVSREKKERFSLILESASTNQTSMYLCASTPSQGSKNIQYFGAGTRLSVL.

The CDR3 nucleotides are TGCGCCAGCAGCCTGAGGACTGAAGACGGACCCACAGATACGCAGTATTTT. Encoded protein: CASSLRTEDGPTDTQYF. This chain connects TRBV4-1 to TRBJ2-3; TRBD2 is a possible D gene (5 bases). The CDR3 runs 17 residues. The germline V and J ends were trimmed by 4 bases and 2 bases, with 19 bases remaining between them. Looked up from germline, CDR1 is MGHRA and CDR2 is YSYEKL.

This clone was counted once. V and J are TRBV2 and TRBJ2-1; 9 bases agree with TRBD1. J was trimmed by 0 bases and V by 6 bases; bases with no gene match: 3. The CDR3 length is 15 residues. Germline V gene sequence: CDR1 SNHLY, CDR2 FYNNEI. The CDR3 DNA follows: TGTGCCAGCAGCTACAGGGGGCCCTCCTACAATGAGCAGTTCTTC. It encodes CASSYRGPSYNEQFF.

In nucleotides, the CDR3 is TGTGCCTGGAGTGTCACAGACTCAAGGGGAGCTTTCTTT. It codes for CAWSVTDSRGAFF. The chain joins TRBV30 to TRBJ1-1; TRBD1 is a possible D gene (5 bases). CDR1 and CDR2 from the germline V gene are GTSNPN and SVGIG (reference sequence). Deletions cut 0 bases from V and 10 bases from J, with 15 bases between. The CDR3 contains 13 residues.

The sample holds many counts of this clone. The V call is TRBV2, the J call TRBJ1-1, with TRBD1 as a possible D gene (6 bases). V lost 5 bases and J lost 7, with 14 bases in between. CDR3 length equals 13 residues. CDR1 and CDR2 (germline): SNHLY, FYNNEI. The CDR3 DNA sequence: TGTGCCAGCAGTCTACAGGGTTCTAATGAAGCTTTCTTT. It encodes CASSLQGSNEAFF.

This sequence joins TRBV18 and TRBJ2-1, with D possibly matching TRBD1 (5 bases). CDR1 and CDR2 (germline): KGHSH, LQKENI. V was pared by 6 bases and J by 7 bases, with 13 bases between. The CDR3 is 13 amino acids. Here the CDR3 reads CASSATDLNEQFF. The CDR3 nucleotides read TGTGCCAGCTCCGCGACAGACTTGAATGAGCAGTTCTTC.

The chain uses TRBV18 and TRBJ2-3, with D possibly matching TRBD1 (6 bases). The CDR3 runs to 15 residues. V shed 2 bases and J shed 3 bases, with 12 bases lying between them. Germline V lookup: CDR1 KGHSH, CDR2 LQKENI. As DNA, the CDR3 is TGTGCCAGCTCACCAAGGCAGGGGATGACAGATACGCAGTATTTT. Protein sequence: CASSPRQGMTDTQYF.

The table lists this clone with a count of one. The chain is built from TRBV2 and TRBJ1-1; tentatively, D is TRBD1 (6 bases). Deletions cut 6 bases from V and 5 bases from J, with 22 bases between. This CDR3 is built from 16 residues. Germline V CDR1 and CDR2: SNHLY, FYNNEI. Here the CDR3 reads CASRWRGGEKGTEAFF. The CDR3 nucleotides read TGTGCCAGCAGATGGAGGGGGGGAGAAAAGGGAACTGAAGCTTTCTTT.

The rearrangement links TRBV6-1 to TRBJ1-5; 9 nucleotides align to TRBD1. V gave up 3 bases and J gave up 4 bases; unmatched junction bases: 4. CDR1 and CDR2 from the germline V gene are MNHNS and SASEGT. This CDR3 is built from 15 residues. This CDR3 reads CASSDGQGMNQPQHF. The CDR3 coding sequence is TGTGCCAGCAGTGACGGACAGGGGATGAATCAGCCCCAGCATTTT.

The chain couples TRBV19 to TRBJ1-5, with 10 positions matching TRBD1. The CDR3 runs to 14 residues. CDR1 and CDR2 from the germline V gene are LNHDA and SQIVND (reference sequence). V lost 3 bases and J lost 6; bases outside the gene matches: 2. The CDR3 region has the DNA TGTGCCAGTAGTATCCGGGACAGGGGTCAGCCCCAGCATTTT. It yields the protein CASSIRDRGQPQHF.

The genes are TRBV5-6 and TRBJ2-7; D unclear. The CDR3 is 14 amino acids. CDR1 is SGHDT, CDR2 YYEEEE, per germline. The germline V and J ends were trimmed by 0 bases and 3 bases, with 10 bases remaining between them. CDR3 sequence reads: CASSLDSTVYEQYF. CDR3 nucleotides: TGTGCCAGCAGCTTGGACAGTACTGTCTACGAGCAGTACTTC.

The chain links TRBV5-6 to TRBJ2-3; 11 nucleotides line up with TRBD2. Germline trimming cut 3 bases from V and 1 base from J; bases unmatched to any gene: 4. This CDR3 spans 16 amino acids. Germline CDR1 is SGHDT and CDR2 is YYEEEE. In DNA, the CDR3 is TGTGCCAGCAGCTCTCCGACTAGCGGGGGCACAGATACGCAGTATTTT. Its protein is CASSSPTSGGTDTQYF.

CDR3 protein: CAWSVNQNGYTF. CDR3 in DNA: TGTGCCTGGAGTGTCAACCAGAATGGCTACACCTTC. This chain links TRBV30 with TRBJ1-2; no reliable D call. V was trimmed by 0 bases and J by 6 bases, leaving 8 bases between them. CDR1 is GTSNPN and CDR2 is SVGIG in the germline V gene (reference sequence). The CDR3 length is 12 residues.

The CDR3 DNA reads TGTGCCAGCAGTGAGGGACAGGGGGGAGACATTCAGTACTTC. Its translation: CASSEGQGGDIQYF. The V call is TRBV6-1, the J call TRBJ2-4; 11 bases line up with TRBD1. CDR1 is MNHNS and CDR2 is SASEGT in the germline V gene. There are 14 residues in the CDR3. J was trimmed by 8 bases and V by 3 bases; bases with no gene match: 3.